Reported below is one T cell receptor beta chain. Its antigen is currently unknown. This table comes from immunoSEQ multiplex PCR, and its TCRdb copy is limited to in-frame clones, with some not included. The table includes 32,000 or so clones, 70% to 75% detected once. Patients with chemo-refractory metastatic non-small-cell lung cancer received focal radiation plus CTLA-4 blockade with ipilimumab. This CDR3 region has 12 residues. Germline CDR1 MDHEN, CDR2 SYDVKM. V lost 6 bases, J lost 8 bases, and 13 bases lay in between. The data derive from a study of radiotherapy plus CTLA-4 blockade in lung cancer. In the study overall: Objective responses were seen in about a sixth of patients, disease control in about 30%.

Study outcomes and limitations: The authors reported that early blood T cell clone dynamics, with interferon-beta, best predicted response. Peripheral blood showed expansion of tumor-derived TCR clones after radiotherapy and ipilimumab.

Sequences were derived from peripheral blood, sampled from a patient treated with radiotherapy plus ipilimumab. This receptor was obtained from a human donor with non-small cell lung cancer that progressed on radiotherapy plus ipilimumab. The V and J genes are TRBV28 and TRBJ1-1, with D possibly TRBD1 on 6 matching bases. The CDR3 loop is CASRQTDSEAFF. The CDR3 coding sequence is TGTGCCAGCAGGCAAACGGACAGCGAAGCTTTCTTT.